The 21 T cell receptor beta chains reported below all come from one sample, sequenced in a study of patients and donors after allogeneic stem cell transplantation. MiXCR, applied by TCRdb to the RT-PCR reads, yields one record per CDR3 protein. The repertoire holds more than 850,000 distinct CDR3 sequences, with under 20% as singletons. Sequencing input: blood, either unsorted or a sorted T cell fraction (not recorded which). The receptors stem from a human donor who was either an allogeneic HSCT recipient or a stem cell or donor lymphocyte infusion donor (not recorded which). It is not recorded whose cells these are; they may come from a transplant donor.

This clonotype was found a few times. The chain links TRBV29-1 to TRBJ2-2; D call uncertain. V gave up 3 bases and J gave up 4 bases, with 3 bases separating them. Germline CDR1 reads SQVTM; CDR2 reads ANQGSEA. The CDR3 extends over 11 amino acids. The CDR3, as DNA: TGCAGCGTTGAGAGCACCGGGGAGCTGTTTTTT. As protein: CSVESTGELFF.

The chain employs TRBV7-6 and TRBJ2-7; D is possibly TRBD1 (6 bases). V was trimmed by 1 base and J by 0 bases, leaving 13 bases between them. The length of the CDR3 is 16 residues. Germline lookup yields CDR1 SGHVS and CDR2 FNYEAQ. CDR3 coding DNA: TGTGCCAGCAGCTTAGGCTGGGGGACATTCTCCTACGAGCAGTACTTC. Its protein product is CASSLGWGTFSYEQYF.

This clonotype appeared a few times. The chain is built from TRBV29-1 and TRBJ1-2, with unresolved D. V lost 4 bases to trimming and J lost 4 bases, with 10 bases between them. The CDR3 is 12 residues long. Per the germline V gene, CDR1 is SQVTM and CDR2 is ANQGSEA. CDR3 amino acids: CSVARGSYGYTF. The CDR3 DNA is TGCAGCGTTGCCAGAGGCAGCTATGGCTACACCTTC.

This clonotype has a handful of counts. The rearrangement links TRBV7-3 to TRBJ2-2; D may be TRBD2 (6 bases). V dropped 5 bases and J dropped 2 bases, with 9 bases sitting between them. The CDR3 extends over 14 amino acids. CDR1 and CDR2 from the germline V gene are SGHTA and FQGTGA. CDR3 in amino acids: CASSRDFNTGELFF. The CDR3 region has the DNA TGTGCCAGCAGCCGGGACTTCAACACCGGGGAGCTGTTTTTT.

This clonotype occurred a few times. The chain links TRBV5-1 to TRBJ2-7, with D perhaps TRBD1 (5 bases). Trimming shortened V by 4 bases and J by 5 bases, and 10 bases separated the two germline ends. The CDR3 contains 12 residues. Germline CDR1 SGHRS, CDR2 YFSETQ. CDR3 sequence: CASSIDSNEQYF. CDR3 DNA: TGCGCCAGCAGCATCGACAGTAACGAGCAGTACTTC. Using reference TRBV5-1 and TRBJ2-7 for the parts outside the CDR3, the full variable domain is KAGVTQTPRYLIKTRGQQVTLSCSPISGHRSVSWYQQTPGQGLQFLFEYFSETQRNKGNFPGRFSGRQFSNSRSEMNVSTLELGDSALYLCASSIDSNEQYFGPGTRLTVT.

This clonotype was detected a few times. This chain links TRBV21-1 with TRBJ2-1. TRBV21-1 is marked as a pseudogene. The CDR3 contains 10 residues. In DNA form, the CDR3 reads TGTGCCAGCAGCTCTGGGCAACAGTTCTTC. It is translated as CASSSGQQFF.

This clonotype was counted a few times. The rearrangement uses TRBV24-1 and TRBJ2-7; D is perhaps TRBD2 (6 bases). There are 15 residues in the CDR3. The germline V gene encodes CDR1 KGHDR and CDR2 SFDVKD. The germline V and J ends were trimmed by 5 bases and 3 bases, with 16 bases remaining between them. The CDR3 region has the DNA TGTGCCACCAGTGGCTCAGCGGGTTGGGACTACGAGCAGTACTTC. Translated: CATSGSAGWDYEQYF.

Only a few counts were recorded for this clonotype. The chain couples TRBV20-1 to TRBJ1-6; 8 nucleotides line up with TRBD1. The trim removed 0 bases at V and 0 bases at J, leaving 7 bases unmatched. The CDR3 length is 18 residues. Looked up from germline, CDR1 is DFQATT and CDR2 is SNEGSKA (reference sequence). This CDR3 is CSARDSGQGSSYNSPLHF. The CDR3 coding sequence is TGCAGTGCTAGAGATAGTGGACAGGGTAGCTCCTATAATTCACCCCTCCACTTT.

Written as DNA, the CDR3 is TGTGCCACCAGCAGAGATGACAGCCCCGGAGAGTACAATCAGCCCCAGCATTTT. It is translated as CATSRDDSPGEYNQPQHF. The rearrangement uses TRBV15 and TRBJ1-5; maybe TRBD1 (5 bases). V was cut by 0 bases and J by 3 bases, with 18 bases left in between. Germline V gene sequence: CDR1 LNHNV, CDR2 YYDKDF (reference sequence). The CDR3 extends over 18 amino acids.

This chain connects TRBV18 to TRBJ2-7, with 9 bases fitting TRBD1. The CDR3 has 15 residues. Trimming removed 3 bases from V and 3 bases from J; junction bases left unmatched: 6. CDR1 is KGHSH, CDR2 LQKENI, per germline. The CDR3 here is CASSPGTGYDYEQYF. In DNA form, the CDR3 reads TGTGCCAGCTCACCCGGGACAGGGTATGACTACGAGCAGTACTTC.

The rearrangement joins TRBV4-2 to TRBJ2-1, with unresolved D. V lost 0 bases, J lost 15 bases, and 15 bases lay in between. There are 13 residues in the CDR3. Germline V gives CDR1 LGHNA, CDR2 YNFKEQ. CDR3 loop: CASSQDVSRGLFF. The CDR3 DNA sequence: TGTGCCAGCAGCCAAGATGTGAGCCGAGGTCTGTTCTTC.

Comment on this clonotype: Compared with germline, one end of the junction differs, possibly owing to a read error. The chain recombines TRBV6-1 with TRBJ2-1; TRBD1 matches 8 bases. Germline CDR1 and CDR2: MNHNS and SASEGT. This CDR3 comprises 11 residues. This CDR3 is CASREGDRWYF. The CDR3 DNA reads as TGTGCCAGCAGGGAGGGGGACAGGTGGTATTTC.

The J gene is TRBJ2-7, the V gene TRBV6-5; 8 bases are a match to TRBD1. V shed 4 bases and J 6 bases; nucleotides not matched to a gene: 8. The CDR3 sequence is 14 residues long. Germline V CDR1 and CDR2: MNHEY, SVGAGI. CDR3 protein: CASSSTGAIIEQYF. The CDR3 nucleotides are TGTGCCAGCAGTTCGACAGGGGCAATTATCGAGCAGTACTTC.

This clonotype was counted at least ten times. The chain employs TRBV10-3 and TRBJ2-2; maybe TRBD2 (5 bases). V was trimmed by 7 bases and J by 4 bases, leaving 13 bases between them. This CDR3 is 14 amino acids long. Germline CDR1 reads ENHRY; CDR2 reads SYGVKD. The CDR3 region has the DNA TGTGCCATCAAGGGAGTTTCGAGCACCGGGGAGCTGTTTTTT. It encodes CAIKGVSSTGELFF.

This clonotype was seen more than once but under ten times. The rearrangement links TRBV9 to TRBJ2-7, with 9 bases fitting TRBD1. Trimming at V came to 5 bases and at J to 9 bases, leaving 15 bases not matched to a gene. CDR1 and CDR2 from the germline V gene are SGDLS and YYNGEE. The CDR3 sequence is 15 residues long. The CDR3 loop reads CASRETTGGEVWQYF. The CDR3 coding sequence is TGTGCCAGCAGAGAAACGACAGGGGGAGAAGTGTGGCAGTACTTC.

The V call is TRBV5-6, the J call TRBJ2-2, with 7 bases fitting TRBD2. Germline loops: CDR1 SGHDT, CDR2 YYEEEE. The trim removed 5 bases at V and 5 bases at J, leaving 6 bases unmatched. This CDR3 region has 14 residues. The DNA for the CDR3 is TGTGCCAGCAGTGGGGGGGACCTTACCGGGGAGCTGTTTTTT. It yields the protein CASSGGDLTGELFF.

This clonotype was picked up a small number of times. The chain employs TRBV20-1 and TRBJ2-1; 7 nucleotides line up with TRBD2. The CDR3 has 15 residues. V shed 6 bases and J 9 bases; nucleotides not matched to a gene: 17. Germline loops: CDR1 DFQATT, CDR2 SNEGSKA (reference sequence). The CDR3 protein is CSAPDTGGSGVEQFF. DNA of the CDR3: TGCAGTGCACCAGACACGGGCGGGAGTGGAGTTGAGCAGTTCTTC.

This clonotype has a handful of counts. This chain connects TRBV13 to TRBJ2-5, with D unresolved. The CDR3 runs 14 residues. With 8 bases removed from V and 1 base from J, the gap between germline ends came to 14 bases. Per the germline V gene, CDR1 is PRHDT and CDR2 is FYEKMQ (reference sequence). CDR3 residues: CASAPSGVQETQYF. In DNA, the CDR3 is TGTGCCAGCGCCCCGTCAGGAGTCCAAGAGACCCAGTACTTC.

This chain joins TRBV7-8 and TRBJ2-5; 9 bases agree with TRBD2. Per germline, CDR1 SGHVS and CDR2 FQNEAQ. V shed 11 bases, J shed 2 bases, and the junction held 3 bases outside the gene matches. The CDR3 is 12 amino acids. The CDR3 here is CAGTSSQETQYF. DNA for the CDR3: TGTGCCGGGACTAGCTCACAAGAGACCCAGTACTTC.

This clonotype was observed a single time. The chain recombines TRBV5-5 with TRBJ1-1, with D hard to call. CDR1 and CDR2 from the germline V gene are SGHKS and YYEKEE (reference sequence). This CDR3 has 13 residues. V gave up 4 bases and J gave up 7 bases, with 14 bases separating them. The CDR3 DNA is TGTGCCAGCAGCCCAACCAGGAGTGGTGAAGCTTTCTTT. Protein sequence: CASSPTRSGEAFF. The full variable domain, in which reference TRBV5-5 and TRBJ1-1 provide the parts outside the CDR3, is DAGVTQSPTHLIKTRGQQVTLRCSPISGHKSVSWYQQVLGQGPQFIFQYYEKEERGRGNFPDRFSARQFPNYSSELNVNALLLGDSALYLCASSPTRSGEAFFGQGTRLTVV.

The chain links TRBV2 to TRBJ2-3; D is undetermined. CDR1 and CDR2 (germline): SNHLY, FYNNEI. Trimming took off 4 bases at V and 0 bases at J, with 11 bases between the two ends. The CDR3 runs to 15 residues. The CDR3 spells CASSGLTASTDTQYF. Written as DNA, the CDR3 is TGTGCCAGCAGTGGGCTAACTGCTAGCACAGATACGCAGTATTTT.